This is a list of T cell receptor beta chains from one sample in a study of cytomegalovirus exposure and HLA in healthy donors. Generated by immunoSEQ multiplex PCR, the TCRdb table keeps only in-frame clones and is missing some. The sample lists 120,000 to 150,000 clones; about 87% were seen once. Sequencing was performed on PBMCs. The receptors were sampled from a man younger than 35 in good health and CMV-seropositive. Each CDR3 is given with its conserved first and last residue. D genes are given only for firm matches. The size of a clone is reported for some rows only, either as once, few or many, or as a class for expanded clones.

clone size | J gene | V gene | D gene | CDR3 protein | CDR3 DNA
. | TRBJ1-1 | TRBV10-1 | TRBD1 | CANPVTNYRGTEAFF | TGCGCCAACCCAGTCACAAATTACAGGGGCACTGAAGCTTTCTTT
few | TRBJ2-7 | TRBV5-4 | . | CASSDRSYEQYF | TGTGCCAGCAGCGATAGGAGCTACGAGCAGTACTTC
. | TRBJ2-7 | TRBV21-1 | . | CASSKGKGRGYEQYF | TGTGCCAGCAGCAAAGGAAAGGGCAGGGGGTACGAGCAGTACTTC
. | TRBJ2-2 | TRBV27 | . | CASSIFTGSAGELFF | TGTGCCAGCAGCATTTTTACAGGGTCGGCCGGGGAGCTGTTTTTT
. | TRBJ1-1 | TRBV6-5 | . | CASSYSASGEAFF | TGTGCCAGCAGCTACAGTGCTAGTGGGGAAGCTTTCTTT
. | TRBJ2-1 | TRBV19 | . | CASSMPSGPNYNEQFF | TGTGCCAGTAGTATGCCGTCAGGTCCCAACTACAATGAGCAGTTCTTC
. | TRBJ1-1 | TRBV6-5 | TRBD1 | CASRKTGVNTEAFF | TGTGCCAGCAGGAAGACAGGGGTGAACACTGAAGCTTTCTTT
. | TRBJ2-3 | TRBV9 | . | CATNRFSTDTQYF | TGTGCCACCAACAGGTTTAGCACAGATACGCAGTATTTT
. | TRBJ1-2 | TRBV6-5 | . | CASLSPYRSNYGYTF | TGTGCCAGTTTGAGCCCCTACAGGTCCAACTATGGCTACACCTTC
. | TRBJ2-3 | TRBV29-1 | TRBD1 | CSVGHRGRTDTQYF | TGCAGCGTTGGGCACAGGGGCCGCACAGATACGCAGTATTTT
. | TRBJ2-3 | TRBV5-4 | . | CASSLSSDTQYF | TGTGCCAGCAGCTTGTCATCCGATACGCAGTATTTT
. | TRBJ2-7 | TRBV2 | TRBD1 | CASTSGRGSSYEQYF | TGTGCCAGCACATCCGGCAGGGGGAGCTCCTACGAGCAGTACTTC
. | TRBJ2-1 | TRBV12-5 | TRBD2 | CASGPPGGRQFF | TGTGCTAGTGGTCCACCAGGCGGGAGGCAGTTCTTC
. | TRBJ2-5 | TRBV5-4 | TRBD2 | CASGTTEETQYF | TGTGCCAGCGGGACTACCGAAGAGACCCAGTACTTC
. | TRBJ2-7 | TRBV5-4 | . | CASSLLFPPRGGYEQYF | TGTGCCAGCAGCTTGCTCTTCCCCCCTCGCGGAGGGTACGAGCAGTACTTC
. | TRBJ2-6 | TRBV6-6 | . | CASSYARPSGANVLTF | TGTGCCAGCAGTTACGCCAGGCCCTCTGGGGCCAACGTCCTGACTTTC
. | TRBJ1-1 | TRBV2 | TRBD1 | CASSEAGTEGTEAFF | TGTGCCAGCAGTGAAGCAGGGACAGAAGGCACTGAAGCTTTCTTT